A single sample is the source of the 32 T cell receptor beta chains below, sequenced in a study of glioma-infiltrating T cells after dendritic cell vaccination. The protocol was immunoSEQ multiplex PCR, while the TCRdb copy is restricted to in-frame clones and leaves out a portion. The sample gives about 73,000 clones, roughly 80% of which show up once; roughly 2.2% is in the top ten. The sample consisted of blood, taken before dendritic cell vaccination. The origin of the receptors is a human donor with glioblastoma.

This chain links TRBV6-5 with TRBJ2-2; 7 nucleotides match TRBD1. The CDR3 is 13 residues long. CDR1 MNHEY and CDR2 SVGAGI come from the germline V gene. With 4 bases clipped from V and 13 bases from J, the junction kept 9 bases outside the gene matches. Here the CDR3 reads CASSFEGDSGLFF. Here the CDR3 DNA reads TGTGCCAGCAGTTTCGAAGGGGACAGTGGGCTGTTTTTT.

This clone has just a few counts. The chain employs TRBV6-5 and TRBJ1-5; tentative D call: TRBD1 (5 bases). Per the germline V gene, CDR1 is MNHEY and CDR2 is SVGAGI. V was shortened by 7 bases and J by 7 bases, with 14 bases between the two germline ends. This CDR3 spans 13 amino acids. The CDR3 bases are TGTGCCAGCACTGGGGCGGCGGGGCAGCCCCAGCATTTT. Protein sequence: CASTGAAGQPQHF.

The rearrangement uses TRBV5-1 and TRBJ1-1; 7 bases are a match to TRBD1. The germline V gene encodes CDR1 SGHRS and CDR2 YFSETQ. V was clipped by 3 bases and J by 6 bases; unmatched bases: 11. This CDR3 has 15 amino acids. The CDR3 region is CASSSGGKEGAEAFF. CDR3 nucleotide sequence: TGCGCCAGCAGCTCAGGGGGGAAGGAGGGGGCTGAAGCTTTCTTT. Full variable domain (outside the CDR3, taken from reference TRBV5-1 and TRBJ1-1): KAGVTQTPRYLIKTRGQQVTLSCSPISGHRSVSWYQQTPGQGLQFLFEYFSETQRNKGNFPGRFSGRQFSNSRSEMNVSTLELGDSALYLCASSSGGKEGAEAFFGQGTRLTVV.

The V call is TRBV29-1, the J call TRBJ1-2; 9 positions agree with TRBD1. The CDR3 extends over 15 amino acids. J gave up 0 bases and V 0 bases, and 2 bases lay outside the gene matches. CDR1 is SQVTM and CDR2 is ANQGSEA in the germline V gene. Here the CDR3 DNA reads TGCAGCGTTGAAGATGGGACAGGGACTAACTATGGCTACACCTTC. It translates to CSVEDGTGTNYGYTF. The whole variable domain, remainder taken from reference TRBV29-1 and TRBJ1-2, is SAVISQKPSRDICQRGTSLTIQCQVDSQVTMMFWYRQQPGQSLTLIATANQGSEATYESGFVIDKFPISRPNLTFSTLTVSNMSPEDSSIYLCSVEDGTGTNYGYTFGSGTRLTVV.

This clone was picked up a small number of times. The CDR3 loop reads CASSEGGGSQPQHF. The CDR3 DNA follows: TGTGCCAGCAGTGAAGGGGGCGGCAGTCAGCCCCAGCATTTT. The gene calls are TRBV6-5 and TRBJ1-5; 7 bases align to TRBD1. Trimming at V came to 5 bases and at J to 6 bases, leaving 7 bases not matched to a gene. Germline lookup yields CDR1 MNHEY and CDR2 SVGAGI. This CDR3 contains 14 residues.

The CDR3 spells CASRRGGFLDNQPQHF. CDR3 in DNA: TGTGCCAGTAGGAGGGGGGGATTCCTAGACAATCAGCCCCAGCATTTT. The rearrangement links TRBV19 to TRBJ1-5, with TRBD1 as a possible D gene (6 bases). From germline, CDR1 is LNHDA and CDR2 SQIVND (reference sequence). V shed 6 bases and J shed 3 bases, with 18 bases lying between them. The CDR3 runs 16 residues.

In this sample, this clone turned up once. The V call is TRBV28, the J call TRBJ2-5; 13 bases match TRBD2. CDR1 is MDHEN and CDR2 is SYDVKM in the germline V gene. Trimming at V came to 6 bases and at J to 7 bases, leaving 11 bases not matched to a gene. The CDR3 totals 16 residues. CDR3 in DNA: TGTGCCAGCAGCCGCGGACTAGCGGGGGCCTCGGGGACCCAGTACTTC. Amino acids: CASSRGLAGASGTQYF.

CDR3 sequence: CASSLAGSSYNEQFF. Here the CDR3 DNA reads TGTGCCAGCAGCTTAGCGGGCAGCTCCTACAATGAGCAGTTCTTC. V is TRBV7-7 and J is TRBJ2-1; D is ambiguous. This CDR3 is 15 amino acids long. The germline gives CDR1 SSHAT, CDR2 FNYEAQ (reference sequence). V shed 0 bases and J shed 0 bases, with 6 bases lying between them.

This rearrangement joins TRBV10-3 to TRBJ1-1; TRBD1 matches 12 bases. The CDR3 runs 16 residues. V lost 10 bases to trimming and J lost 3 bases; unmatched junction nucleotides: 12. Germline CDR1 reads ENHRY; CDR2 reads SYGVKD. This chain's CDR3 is CATYRDRGQGDTEAFF. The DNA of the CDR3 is TGTGCCACCTACCGGGACAGGGGGCAGGGGGACACTGAAGCTTTCTTT.

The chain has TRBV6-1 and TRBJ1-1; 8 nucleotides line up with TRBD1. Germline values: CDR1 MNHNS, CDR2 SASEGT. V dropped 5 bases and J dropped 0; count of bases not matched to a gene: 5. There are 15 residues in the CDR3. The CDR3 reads CASSTIQGVNTEAFF. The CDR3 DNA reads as TGTGCCAGCAGTACGATACAGGGGGTGAACACTGAAGCTTTCTTT.

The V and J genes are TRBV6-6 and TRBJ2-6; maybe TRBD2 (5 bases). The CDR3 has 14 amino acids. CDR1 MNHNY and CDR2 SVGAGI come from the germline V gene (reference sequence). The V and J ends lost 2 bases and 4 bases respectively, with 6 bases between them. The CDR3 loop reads CASSYTGGANVLTF. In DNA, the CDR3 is TGTGCCAGCAGTTACACGGGGGGGGCCAACGTCCTGACTTTC.

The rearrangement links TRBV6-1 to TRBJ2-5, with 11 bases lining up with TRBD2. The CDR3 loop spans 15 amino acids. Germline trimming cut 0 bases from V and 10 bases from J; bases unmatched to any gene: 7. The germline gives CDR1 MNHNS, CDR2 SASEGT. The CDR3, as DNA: TGTGCCAGCAGTGAAGCGGCTAGCGGGGGGTGGGTCCAGTACTTC. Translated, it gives CASSEAASGGWVQYF.

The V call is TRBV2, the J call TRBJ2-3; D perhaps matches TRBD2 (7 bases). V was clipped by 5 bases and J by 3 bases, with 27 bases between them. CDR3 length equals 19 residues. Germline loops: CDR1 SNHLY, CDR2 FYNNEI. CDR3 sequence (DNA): TGTGCCAGCAGTAACCGCTCGGGGGGCCTTGGCCGAAATACAGATACGCAGTATTTT. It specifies CASSNRSGGLGRNTDTQYF.

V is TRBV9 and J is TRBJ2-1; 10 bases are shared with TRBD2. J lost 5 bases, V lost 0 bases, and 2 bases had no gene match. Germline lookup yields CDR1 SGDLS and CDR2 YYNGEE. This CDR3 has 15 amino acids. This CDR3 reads CASSVASGRNNEQFF. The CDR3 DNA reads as TGTGCCAGCAGCGTAGCTAGCGGGAGAAACAATGAGCAGTTCTTC.

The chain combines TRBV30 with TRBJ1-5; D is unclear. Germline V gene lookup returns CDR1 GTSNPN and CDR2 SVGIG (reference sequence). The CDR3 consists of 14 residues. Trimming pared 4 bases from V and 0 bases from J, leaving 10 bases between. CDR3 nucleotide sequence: TGTGCCTGGAACGACGGGATTAGCAATCAGCCCCAGCATTTT. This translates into CAWNDGISNQPQHF.

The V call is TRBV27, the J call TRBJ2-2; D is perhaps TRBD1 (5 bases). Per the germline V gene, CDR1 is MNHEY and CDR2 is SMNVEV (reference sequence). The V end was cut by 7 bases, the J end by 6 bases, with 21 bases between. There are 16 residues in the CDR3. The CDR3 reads CASTRREQIVAGELFF. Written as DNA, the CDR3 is TGTGCCAGCACCCGCAGGGAACAAATAGTAGCCGGGGAGCTGTTTTTT.

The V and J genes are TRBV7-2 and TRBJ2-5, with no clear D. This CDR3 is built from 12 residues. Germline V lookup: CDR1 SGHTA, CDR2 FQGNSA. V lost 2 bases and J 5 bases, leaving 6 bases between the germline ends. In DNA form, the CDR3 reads TGTGCCAGCAGCTTATATGTGGAGACCCAGTACTTC. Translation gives CASSLYVETQYF.

The CDR3 coding sequence is TGCGCCAGCAGGGCAGGGTTGAGCTACAATGAGCAGTTCTTC. It encodes CASRAGLSYNEQFF. This chain connects TRBV10-2 to TRBJ2-1; D might be TRBD1 (5 bases). This CDR3 spans 14 amino acids. Germline CDR1 reads WSHSY; CDR2 reads SAAADI. Trimming shortened V by 6 bases and J by 3 bases, and 12 bases separated the two germline ends.

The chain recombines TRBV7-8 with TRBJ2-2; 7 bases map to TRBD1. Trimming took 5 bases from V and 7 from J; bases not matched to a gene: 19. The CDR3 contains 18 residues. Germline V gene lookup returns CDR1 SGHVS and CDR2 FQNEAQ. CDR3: CASSRVEAGGVKSGELFF. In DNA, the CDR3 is TGTGCCAGCAGCCGCGTGGAAGCAGGGGGTGTAAAAAGCGGGGAGCTGTTTTTT.

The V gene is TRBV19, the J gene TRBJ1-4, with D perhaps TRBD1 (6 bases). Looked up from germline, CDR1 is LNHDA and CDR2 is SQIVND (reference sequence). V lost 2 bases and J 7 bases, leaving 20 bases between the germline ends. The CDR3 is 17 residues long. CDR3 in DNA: TGTGCCAGTAGTATAAGGCCCCGGAACAGGGCGGGTGAAAAACTGTTTTTT. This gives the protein CASSIRPRNRAGEKLFF.

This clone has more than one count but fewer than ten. The CDR3 here is CASRRGLAGGPETYNEQFF. The CDR3 DNA follows: TGTGCCAGCAGGAGGGGACTAGCGGGAGGGCCCGAAACCTACAATGAGCAGTTCTTC. The rearrangement joins TRBV7-9 to TRBJ2-1; TRBD2 agrees at 16 bases. This CDR3 region has 19 residues. The V segment lost 6 bases and the J segment 2 bases; nucleotides outside the gene matches: 10. The V gene's germline CDR1 is SEHNR and CDR2 FQNEAQ (reference sequence).

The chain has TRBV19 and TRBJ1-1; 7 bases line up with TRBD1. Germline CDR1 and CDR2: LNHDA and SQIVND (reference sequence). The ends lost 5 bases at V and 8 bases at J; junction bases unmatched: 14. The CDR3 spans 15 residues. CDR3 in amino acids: CASSPARGTVKEAFF. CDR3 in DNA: TGTGCCAGTAGTCCCGCGAGAGGGACAGTTAAGGAAGCTTTCTTT. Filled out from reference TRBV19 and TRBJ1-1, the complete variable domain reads DGGITQSPKYLFRKEGQNVTLSCEQNLNHDAMYWYRQDPGQGLRLIYYSQIVNDFQKGDIAEGYSVSREKKESFPLTVTSAQKNPTAFYLCASSPARGTVKEAFFGQGTRLTVV.

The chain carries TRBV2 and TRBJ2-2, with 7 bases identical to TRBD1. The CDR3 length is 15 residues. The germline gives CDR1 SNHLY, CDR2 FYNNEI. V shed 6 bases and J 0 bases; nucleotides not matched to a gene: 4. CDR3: CASSPGTANTGELFF. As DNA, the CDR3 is TGTGCCAGCAGCCCCGGGACAGCGAACACCGGGGAGCTGTTTTTT.

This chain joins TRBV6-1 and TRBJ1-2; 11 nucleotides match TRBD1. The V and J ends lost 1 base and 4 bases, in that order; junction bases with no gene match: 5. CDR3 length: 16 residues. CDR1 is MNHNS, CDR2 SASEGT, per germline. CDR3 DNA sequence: TGTGCCAGCAGTGAAGTGGGGACAGGGGGTCCCTATGGCTACACCTTC. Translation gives CASSEVGTGGPYGYTF.

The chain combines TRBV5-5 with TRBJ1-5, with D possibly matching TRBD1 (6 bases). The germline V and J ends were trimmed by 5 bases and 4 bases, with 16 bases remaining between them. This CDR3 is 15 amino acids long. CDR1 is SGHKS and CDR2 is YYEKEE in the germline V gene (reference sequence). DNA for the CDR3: TGTGCCAGCAGTCAAATGGGGGCATTAAATCAGCCCCAGCATTTT. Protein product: CASSQMGALNQPQHF. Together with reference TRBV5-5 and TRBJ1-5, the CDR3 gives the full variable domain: DAGVTQSPTHLIKTRGQQVTLRCSPISGHKSVSWYQQVLGQGPQFIFQYYEKEERGRGNFPDRFSARQFPNYSSELNVNALLLGDSALYLCASSQMGALNQPQHFGDGTRLSIL.

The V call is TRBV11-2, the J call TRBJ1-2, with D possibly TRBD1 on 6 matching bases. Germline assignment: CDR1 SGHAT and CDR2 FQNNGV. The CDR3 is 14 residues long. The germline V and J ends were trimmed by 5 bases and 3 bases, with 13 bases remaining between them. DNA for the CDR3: TGTGCCAGCAGCCCCCGTAAGGGGGACTATGGCTACACCTTC. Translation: CASSPRKGDYGYTF.

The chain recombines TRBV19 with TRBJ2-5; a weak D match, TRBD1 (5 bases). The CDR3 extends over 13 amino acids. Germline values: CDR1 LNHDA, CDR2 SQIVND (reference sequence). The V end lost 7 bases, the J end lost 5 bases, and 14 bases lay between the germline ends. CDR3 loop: CASKGPRIETQYF. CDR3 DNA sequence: TGTGCCAGTAAGGGGCCCCGTATCGAGACCCAGTACTTC.

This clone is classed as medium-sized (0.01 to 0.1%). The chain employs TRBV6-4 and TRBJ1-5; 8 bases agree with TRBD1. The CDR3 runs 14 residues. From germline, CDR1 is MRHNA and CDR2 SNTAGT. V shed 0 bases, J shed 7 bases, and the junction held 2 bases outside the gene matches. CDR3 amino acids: CASSDSQGAQPQHF. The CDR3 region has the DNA TGTGCCAGCAGTGACTCGCAGGGGGCGCAGCCCCAGCATTTT.

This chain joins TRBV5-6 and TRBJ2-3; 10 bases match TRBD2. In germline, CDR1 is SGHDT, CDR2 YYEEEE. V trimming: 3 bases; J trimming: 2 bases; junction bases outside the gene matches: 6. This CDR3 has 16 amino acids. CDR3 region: CASSSLSGGATDTQYF. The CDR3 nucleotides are TGTGCCAGCAGCTCCCTGAGCGGGGGGGCCACAGATACGCAGTATTTT.

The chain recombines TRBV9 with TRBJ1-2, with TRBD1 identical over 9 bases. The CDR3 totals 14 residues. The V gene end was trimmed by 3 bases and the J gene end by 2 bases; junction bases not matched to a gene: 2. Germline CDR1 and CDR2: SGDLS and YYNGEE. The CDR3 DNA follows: TGTGCCAGCAGCGGGACAGGGGTGAACTATGGCTACACCTTC. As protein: CASSGTGVNYGYTF.

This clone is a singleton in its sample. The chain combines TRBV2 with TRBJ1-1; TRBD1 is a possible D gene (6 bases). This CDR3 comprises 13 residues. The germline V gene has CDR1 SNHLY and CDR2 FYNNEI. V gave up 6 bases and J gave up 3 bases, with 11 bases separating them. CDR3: CASRLQGYTEAFF. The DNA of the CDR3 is TGTGCCAGCAGGTTACAGGGCTACACTGAAGCTTTCTTT.

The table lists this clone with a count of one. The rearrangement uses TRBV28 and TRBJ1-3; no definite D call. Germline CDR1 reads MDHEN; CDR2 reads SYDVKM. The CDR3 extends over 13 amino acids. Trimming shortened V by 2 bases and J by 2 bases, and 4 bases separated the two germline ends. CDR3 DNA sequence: TGTGCCAGCAGTTTAATAGCTGGAAACACCATATATTTT. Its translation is CASSLIAGNTIYF.